This T cell receptor (beta chain) originates from a study of T cell repertoires in cytomegalovirus infection. Study findings and constraints: The cumulative frequency of public TCR beta families identified carriers of CMV plus the relevant HLA. The response measured ex vivo was dominated by TCR beta clonotypes (HLA-C-restricted and CMV-specific).

About this clonotype: Its antigen is currently unknown.

TCRdb re-derived calls from the reads in MiXCR, one entry per CDR3 protein. The sample has around 770,000 distinct CDR3 sequences, under 35% seen once; the top ten hold around 12%. Germline-derived CDR1 and CDR2 are SGHTA and FQGNSA. The CDR3 extends over 16 amino acids. Trimming stripped 1 base from V and 6 bases from J, with 16 bases between. The chain has TRBV7-2 and TRBJ2-1, with D perhaps TRBD1 (6 bases). Specimen: cultured CD8+ T cells from PBMCs, collected from culture after CMV antigen stimulation. The clonotype comes from a human donor in good health (CMV status not recorded). Some clones in this sample may be carry-over from other donors' samples. CDR3 coding DNA: TGTGCCAGCAGCTTAGAGCCGTACAGGGAAGGCAATGAGCAGTTCTTC. Translating gives CASSLEPYREGNEQFF.